This TCR beta chain was documented in a study of blood T cell repertoires in COVID-19. Sequencing was performed with immunoSEQ multiplex PCR; in TCRdb, only in-frame clones are kept and a portion is missing. The data contain 220,000 or so clones, more than 65% of them singletons. The CDR3 extends over 13 amino acids. Deletions cut 3 bases from V and 4 bases from J, with 8 bases between. From germline, CDR1 is LNHDA and CDR2 SQIVND (reference sequence). Sequenced sample: peripheral blood. The source of this sequence is a woman of 80 years or more with acute or convalescent COVID-19. The chain couples TRBV19 to TRBJ2-3, with D possibly matching TRBD1 (5 bases). The CDR3 region is CASSIPRADTQYF. The CDR3 DNA sequence: TGTGCCAGTAGTATCCCCAGGGCAGATACGCAGTATTTT.